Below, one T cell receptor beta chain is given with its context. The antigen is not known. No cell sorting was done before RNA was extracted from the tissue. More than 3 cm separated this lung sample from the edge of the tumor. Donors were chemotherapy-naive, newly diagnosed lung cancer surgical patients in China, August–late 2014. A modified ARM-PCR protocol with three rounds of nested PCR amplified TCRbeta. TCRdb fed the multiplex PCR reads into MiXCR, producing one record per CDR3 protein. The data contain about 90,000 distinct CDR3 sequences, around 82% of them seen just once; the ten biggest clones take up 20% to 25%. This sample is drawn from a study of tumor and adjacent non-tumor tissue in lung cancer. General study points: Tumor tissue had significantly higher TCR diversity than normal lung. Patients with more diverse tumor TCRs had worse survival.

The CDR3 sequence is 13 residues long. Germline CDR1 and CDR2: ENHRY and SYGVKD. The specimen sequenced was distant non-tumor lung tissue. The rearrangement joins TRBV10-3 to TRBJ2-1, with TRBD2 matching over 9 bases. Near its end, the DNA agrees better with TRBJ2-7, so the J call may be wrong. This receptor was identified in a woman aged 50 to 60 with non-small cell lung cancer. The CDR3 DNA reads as TGTGCCATAAAAGCGGGAGGACCGGATGAGCAGTACTTC. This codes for CAIKAGGPDEQYF.